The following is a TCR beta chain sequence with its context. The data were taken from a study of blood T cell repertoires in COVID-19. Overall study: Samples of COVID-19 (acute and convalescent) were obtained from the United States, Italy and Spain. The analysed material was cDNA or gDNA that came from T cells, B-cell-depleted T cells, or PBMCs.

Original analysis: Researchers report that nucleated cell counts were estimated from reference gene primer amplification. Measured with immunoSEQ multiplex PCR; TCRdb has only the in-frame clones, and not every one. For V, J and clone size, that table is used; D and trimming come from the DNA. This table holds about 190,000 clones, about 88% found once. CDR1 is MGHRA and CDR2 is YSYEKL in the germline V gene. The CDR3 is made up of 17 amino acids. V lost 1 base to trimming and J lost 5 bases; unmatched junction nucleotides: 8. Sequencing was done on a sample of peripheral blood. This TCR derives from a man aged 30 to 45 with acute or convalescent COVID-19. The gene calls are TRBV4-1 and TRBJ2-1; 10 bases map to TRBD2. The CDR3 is CASSQVILAGTNNEQFF. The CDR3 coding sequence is TGCGCCAGCAGCCAAGTAATACTAGCGGGGACCAACAATGAGCAGTTCTTC.